Sequencing of this TCR beta chain was carried out in a study of CD8 T cells in ankylosing spondylitis. Whole-study results and caveats: Some of these motif variants have turned up before, in reports on reactive arthritis synovial fluid and blood. A TCR beta motif of about 8 highly homologous variants seemed to mark ankylosing spondylitis blood. Reportedly, matched ankylosing spondylitis synovial fluid was significantly enriched for disease-linked clones.

Quantitative 5'-RACE with molecular barcodes generated TCR beta libraries. TCRdb recomputed calls from the 5' RACE reads with MiXCR, one row per CDR3 protein. The sample yields some 38,000 distinct CDR3 sequences, 10% seen once. This clonotype was seen at least ten times. The antigen is undetermined. CDR3 length: 15 residues. V shed 3 bases and J shed 4 bases, with 16 bases lying between them. Germline CDR1 and CDR2: MGHRA and YSYEKL. This chain joins TRBV4-1 and TRBJ2-7; D gene unclear. Sequencing was done on a sample of blood, either unsorted or a sorted T cell fraction (not recorded which). This TCR was recovered from a male donor with ankylosing spondylitis or in good health (not recorded which). CDR3 residues: CASSQAPAFRYEQYF. The CDR3 DNA is TGCGCCAGCAGCCAGGCGCCAGCGTTTAGATACGAGCAGTACTTC.